This record covers a single T cell receptor beta chain. The V and J ends lost 6 bases and 2 bases, in that order; junction bases with no gene match: 6. Germline V CDR1 and CDR2: MGHRA, YSYEKL. The CDR3 runs 14 residues. This entry is derived from a study of blood T cell repertoires in COVID-19. About the research overall: The cDNA or gDNA used as material had been derived from T cells, B-cell-depleted T cells, or PBMCs.

The method was immunoSEQ multiplex PCR; TCRdb's version includes in-frame clones alone and lacks a portion of them. The top ten hold around 11% of the sample, which has around 140,000 clones, about 87% seen once. The J gene is TRBJ2-5, the V gene TRBV4-1, with 7 bases lining up with TRBD1. The TCR originated in a man in his sixties who had recovered from COVID-19. Sequences were obtained from PBMCs or T cells enriched from blood (not recorded which). The CDR3 DNA reads TGCGCCAGCAGTTTGGGGGACAGACAAGAGACCCAGTACTTC. Translation: CASSLGDRQETQYF.